This is a list of T cell receptor beta chains from one sample in a study of T cells in Graves' hyperthyroidism and ophthalmopathy. Via MiXCR, TCRdb re-called the multiplex PCR reads, giving one row per CDR3 protein. This table has about 500,000 distinct CDR3 sequences, approximately 48% appearing once. Material for sequencing was peripheral blood or thyroid tissue (not recorded which). These receptor sequences come from an adult woman with Graves' disease, either hyperthyroidism or ophthalmopathy (not recorded which). CDR3s include the opening cysteine and the closing phenylalanine or tryptophan. D genes are given only for firm matches. For some rows the clone size is stated as once, few or many, or as a class when expanded; others skip it.

>TRBV29-1|TRBJ2-7|NA|TRBD1
CSASGTGRLYEQYF
TGCAGCGCCTCCGGGACAGGGAGACTCTACGAGCAGTACTTC
>TRBV7-9|TRBJ2-7|NA|NA
CASSLTGQGRTYEQYF
TGTGCCAGCAGTCTCACTGGGCAGGGGAGGACCTACGAGCAGTACTTC
>TRBV10-3|TRBJ1-1|NA|NA
CAISGDRNTEAFF
TGTGCCATCAGTGGAGACAGGAACACTGAAGCTTTCTTT
>TRBV12-3/TRBV12-4|TRBJ2-7|NA|NA
CASSSGSVNEQYF
TGTGCCAGCAGTTCGGGGAGCGTCAACGAGCAGTACTTC
>TRBV28|TRBJ2-5|many|NA
CASSPSGVQETQYF
TGTGCCAGCAGTCCAAGTGGGGTCCAAGAGACCCAGTACTTC
>TRBV7-9|TRBJ1-4|few|TRBD1
CASSADRGDEKLFF
TGTGCCAGCAGCGCGGACAGGGGAGATGAAAAACTGTTTTTT
>TRBV7-2|TRBJ2-2|NA|NA
CASSKLESNGELFF
TGTGCCAGCAGCAAACTAGAGAGTAACGGGGAGCTGTTTTTT
>TRBV6-6|TRBJ2-2|NA|NA
CASSYSAAGELFF
TGTGCCAGCAGTTACTCTGCCGCCGGGGAGCTGTTTTTT
>TRBV30|TRBJ1-2|NA|NA
CAWSENYGYTF
TGTGCCTGGAGTGAAAACTATGGCTACACCTTC
>TRBV7-3|TRBJ2-2|few|NA
CASSRTEGSNTGELFF
TGTGCCAGCAGCCGAACGGAGGGCTCGAACACCGGGGAGCTGTTTTTT
>TRBV7-3|TRBJ1-1|few|TRBD1
CASSSRTGGFFTEAFF
TGTGCCAGCAGCTCTCGGACAGGGGGCTTCTTCACTGAAGCTTTCTTT
>TRBV25-1|TRBJ2-7|many|TRBD1
CASSLPGSAGGNEQYF
TGTGCCAGCAGCCTACCAGGGTCGGCAGGGGGCAACGAGCAGTACTTC
>TRBV2|TRBJ1-5|NA|TRBD1
CASSATGLSNQPQHF
TGTGCCAGCAGTGCGACAGGGCTGAGCAATCAGCCCCAGCATTTT